The sequence of this T cell receptor beta chain was determined in a study of blood T cell repertoires in COVID-19. Study-wide background: Sources were T cells, B-cell-depleted T cells, or PBMCs; the material itself was cDNA or gDNA.

In the original workflow: Estimation of nucleated cell counts was performed using reference gene primer amplification. Data came from immunoSEQ multiplex PCR; TCRdb stores just in-frame clones and leaves some out. That table supplies the V and J calls and clone size; D and trimming were determined from the DNA. The repertoire consists of approximately 470,000 clones, with approximately 83% occurring once and the leading ten covering approximately 3.4%. J lost 3 bases, V lost 4 bases, and 7 bases had no gene match. The CDR3 length is 16 residues. The V gene's germline CDR1 is SEHNR and CDR2 FQNEAQ (reference sequence).

The V call is TRBV7-9, the J call TRBJ2-3, with 10 positions matching TRBD1. The sequencing sample was made of peripheral blood. This TCR was recovered from a human donor in a cohort sampled during active COVID-19. CDR3 DNA sequence: TGTGCCAGCAGCTCGACAGGGGGCGTAATAACAGATACGCAGTATTTT. The encoded protein is CASSSTGGVITDTQYF.